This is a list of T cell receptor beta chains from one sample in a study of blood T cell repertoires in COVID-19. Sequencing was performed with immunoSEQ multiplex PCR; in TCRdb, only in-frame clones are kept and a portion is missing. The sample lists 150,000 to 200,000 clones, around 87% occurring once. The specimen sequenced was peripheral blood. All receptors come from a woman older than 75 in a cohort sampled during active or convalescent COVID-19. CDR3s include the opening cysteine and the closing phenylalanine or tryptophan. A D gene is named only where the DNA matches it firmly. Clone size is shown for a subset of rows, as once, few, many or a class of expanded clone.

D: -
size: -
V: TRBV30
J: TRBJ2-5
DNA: TGTGCCTGGAGTTTGACAGAAGAGACCCAGTACTTC
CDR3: CAWSLTEETQYF

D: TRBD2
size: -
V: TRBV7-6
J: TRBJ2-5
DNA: TGTGCCAGCAGCTTGATCGGCGGGGGTCAAGAGACCCAGTACTTC
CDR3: CASSLIGGGQETQYF

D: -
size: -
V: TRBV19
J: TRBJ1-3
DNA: TGTGCCAGCGCCGCGGACTCTAACACCATATATTTT
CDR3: CASAADSNTIYF

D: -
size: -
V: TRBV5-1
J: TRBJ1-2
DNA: TGCGCCAGCAGCGCGCAGGGGTACTATGGCTACACCTTC
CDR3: CASSAQGYYGYTF

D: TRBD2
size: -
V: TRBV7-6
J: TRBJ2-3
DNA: TGTGCCAGCAGCTTAGAAGTCCGCGACCAGCGGGGGGACACAGATACGCAGTATTTT
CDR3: CASSLEVRDQRGDTDTQYF

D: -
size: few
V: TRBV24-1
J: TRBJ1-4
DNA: TGTGCCACCGCCGACCGGGGAGGATCGGAAAAACTGTTTTTT
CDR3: CATADRGGSEKLFF

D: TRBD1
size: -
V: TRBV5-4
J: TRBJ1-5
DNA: TGTGCCAGCAGCCGTGACCCAGGGGGCGGACAGCCCCAGCATTTT
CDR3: CASSRDPGGGQPQHF

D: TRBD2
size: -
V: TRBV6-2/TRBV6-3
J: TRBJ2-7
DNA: TGTGCCAGCAGTTACCCCCGGGGGGGCACCTACGAGCAGTACTTC
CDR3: CASSYPRGGTYEQYF

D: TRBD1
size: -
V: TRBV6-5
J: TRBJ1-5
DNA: TGTGCCAGCACTAGGCAGGGGGCTGGGGACCAGCCCCAGCATTTT
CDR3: CASTRQGAGDQPQHF

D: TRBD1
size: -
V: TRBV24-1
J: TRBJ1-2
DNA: TGTGCCACCAGTGATCCCGGGACAGGGGTTGGCTACACCTTC
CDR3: CATSDPGTGVGYTF

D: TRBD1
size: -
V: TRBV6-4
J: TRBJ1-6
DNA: TGTGCCAGCAGCCGGGACAGGGAAAATTCACCCCTCCACTTT
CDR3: CASSRDRENSPLHF

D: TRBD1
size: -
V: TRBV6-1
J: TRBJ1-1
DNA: TGTGCCAGCAGTGAACAGGGGGCACCCACTGAAGCTTTCTTT
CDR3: CASSEQGAPTEAFF

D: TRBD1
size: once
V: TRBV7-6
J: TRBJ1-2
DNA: TGTGCCAGCGACAAGGGACAGGGGGTGGGCTATGGCTACACCTTC
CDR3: CASDKGQGVGYGYTF

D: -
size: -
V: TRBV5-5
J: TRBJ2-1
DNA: TGTGCCAGCAGCTTGGAGGGGGAGACCTACAATGAGCAGTTCTTC
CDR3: CASSLEGETYNEQFF

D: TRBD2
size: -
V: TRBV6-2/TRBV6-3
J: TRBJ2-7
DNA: TGTGCCAGCAGTTACTCGATAGCGGGGGGACCTCCCTACGAGCAGTACTTC
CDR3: CASSYSIAGGPPYEQYF

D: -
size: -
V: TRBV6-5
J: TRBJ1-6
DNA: TGTGCCAGCATGCCAACAGGGTACTCACCCCTCCACTTT
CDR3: CASMPTGYSPLHF

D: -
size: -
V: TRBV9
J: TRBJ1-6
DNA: TGTGCCAGCAGCGTAGGAGGGAATGATTCACCCCTCCACTTT
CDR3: CASSVGGNDSPLHF

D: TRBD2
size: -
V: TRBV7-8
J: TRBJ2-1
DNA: TGTGCCAGCAGCCCTCGGCGCGTCCCAACTAGCGGGGACTACAATGAGCAGTTCTTC
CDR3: CASSPRRVPTSGDYNEQFF

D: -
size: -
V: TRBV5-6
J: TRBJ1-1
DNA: TGTGCCAGCAGCTTGGGTGCAGGGCGAGGCACTGAAGCTTTCTTT
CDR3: CASSLGAGRGTEAFF

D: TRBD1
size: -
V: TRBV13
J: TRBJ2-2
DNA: TGTGCCAGCAGCCCCACCGGGACAGGGGACGCCGGGGAGCTGTTTTTT
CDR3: CASSPTGTGDAGELFF

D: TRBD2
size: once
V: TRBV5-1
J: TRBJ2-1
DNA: TGCGCCAGCGGACTAGCGGGAGACAATGAGCAGTTCTTC
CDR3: CASGLAGDNEQFF

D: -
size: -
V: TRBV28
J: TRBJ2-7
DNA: TGTGCCAGCAGGAAACAGTACGAGCAGTACTTC
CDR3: CASRKQYEQYF

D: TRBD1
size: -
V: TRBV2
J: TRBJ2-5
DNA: TGTGCCAGCAGTGATAGGGGACAGGGAGCAGAGACCCAGTACTTC
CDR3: CASSDRGQGAETQYF

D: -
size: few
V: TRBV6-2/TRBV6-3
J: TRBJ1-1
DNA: TGTGCCAGCAGTACGGAGATGAACACTGAAGCTTTCTTT
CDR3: CASSTEMNTEAFF

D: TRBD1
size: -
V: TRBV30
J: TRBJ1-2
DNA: TGTGCCTCGTACAGGGGCAGCTATGGCTACACCTTC
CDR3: CASYRGSYGYTF

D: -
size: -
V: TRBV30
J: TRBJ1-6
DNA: TGTGCCTGGAGTACGGGGATAGAATCACCCCTCCACTTT
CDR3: CAWSTGIESPLHF

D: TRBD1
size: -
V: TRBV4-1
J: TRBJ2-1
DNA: TGCGCCAGCAGCCGCGGGACAGGGAATGCGAATGAGCAGTTCTTC
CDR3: CASSRGTGNANEQFF

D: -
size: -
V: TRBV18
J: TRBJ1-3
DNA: TGTGCCAGCTCCCCAAACGAGTCTGGAAACACCATATATTTT
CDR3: CASSPNESGNTIYF